A single sample gave rise to the 13 T cell receptor beta chains below, sequenced in a study of T cell responses to AZD1222 COVID-19 vaccine. Libraries were prepared by immunoSEQ multiplex PCR; TCRdb keeps only in-frame clonotypes and omits some of them. Here the sample spans about 110,000 clones, around 90% being singletons. The starting material was peripheral blood, obtained on day 0 of AZD1222 vaccination. These receptors were taken from an adult in good health.

The gene calls are TRBV29-1 and TRBJ1-2; D remains ambiguous. Trimming removed 3 bases at V and 3 bases at J, with 11 bases between. CDR3 length equals 13 residues. From germline, CDR1 is SQVTM and CDR2 ANQGSEA. CDR3 residues: CSVEGSLDYGYTF. CDR3 DNA: TGCAGCGTTGAGGGGAGTTTGGACTATGGCTACACCTTC.

This clone was picked up a small number of times. The V and J genes are TRBV5-1 and TRBJ1-1, with a weak D call TRBD1 (6 bases). The V end lost 0 bases, the J end lost 8 bases, and 14 bases lay between the germline ends. Germline loops: CDR1 SGHRS, CDR2 YFSETQ. The CDR3 spans 14 residues. The CDR3 region is CASSLVGGRREAFF. The CDR3 DNA is TGCGCCAGCAGCTTGGTCGGGGGGCGCCGAGAAGCTTTCTTT.

The chain links TRBV2 to TRBJ1-2; no clear D gene. In germline, CDR1 is SNHLY, CDR2 FYNNEI. V was clipped by 0 bases and J by 4 bases, with 18 bases between them. This CDR3 is built from 17 residues. The CDR3 sequence: CASSEASLWEQPYGYTF. DNA of the CDR3: TGTGCCAGCAGTGAAGCGTCCCTGTGGGAACAGCCCTATGGCTACACCTTC.

V usage is TRBV19 and J usage is TRBJ2-1; D not certain. V was clipped by 8 bases and J by 8 bases, with 19 bases between them. The CDR3 is 14 amino acids. The V gene's germline CDR1 is LNHDA and CDR2 SQIVND (reference sequence). CDR3 loop: CASADSPVLDEQFF. For the CDR3, the DNA is TGTGCCAGTGCTGACTCACCCGTTCTAGATGAGCAGTTCTTC. Complete variable domain (other parts from reference TRBV19 and TRBJ2-1): DGGITQSPKYLFRKEGQNVTLSCEQNLNHDAMYWYRQDPGQGLRLIYYSQIVNDFQKGDIAEGYSVSREKKESFPLTVTSAQKNPTAFYLCASADSPVLDEQFFGPGTRLTVL.

The V call is TRBV4-3, the J call TRBJ2-7, with 11 bases lining up with TRBD2. J gave up 7 bases and V 4 bases, and 9 bases lay outside the gene matches. Germline V lookup: CDR1 LGHNA, CDR2 YSLEER. CDR3 length: 15 amino acids. CDR3 coding DNA: TGCGCCAGCAGCCCGTTAGGACTAGCGGGCACGGAGCAGTACTTC. The encoded protein is CASSPLGLAGTEQYF.

This chain uses TRBV11-2 with TRBJ2-5; D not resolved. V was pared by 4 bases and J by 2 bases, with 8 bases between. This CDR3 contains 13 residues. The germline CDR1 and CDR2 sequences are SGHAT and FQNNGV. The CDR3 DNA reads as TGTGCCAGCAGCTCGGTACATCAAGAGACCCAGTACTTC. The encoded protein is CASSSVHQETQYF.

This rearrangement joins TRBV30 to TRBJ2-3; 12 nucleotides match TRBD2. Germline loops: CDR1 GTSNPN, CDR2 SVGIG (reference sequence). This CDR3 region has 15 residues. The junction had 5 bases not matched to a gene; V was cut back by 1 base and J by 6 bases. CDR3 loop: CAWSGLAGASDTQYF. The DNA for the CDR3 is TGTGCCTGGAGTGGACTAGCGGGGGCCAGTGATACGCAGTATTTT.

The table lists this clone with a few counts. The chain couples TRBV11-1 to TRBJ2-5; perhaps TRBD2 as D (6 bases). The length of the CDR3 is 16 residues. Germline V gene sequence: CDR1 SGHAT, CDR2 FQDESV (reference sequence). The germline V and J ends were trimmed by 3 bases and 1 base, with 15 bases remaining between them. In nucleotides, the CDR3 is TGTGCCAGCAGCTTTTGGGGAGGTGGACTCCAAGAGACCCAGTACTTC. Translating it yields CASSFWGGGLQETQYF.

J is TRBJ2-7 and V is TRBV5-5; no clear D gene. The CDR3 consists of 15 residues. Germline lookup yields CDR1 SGHKS and CDR2 YYEKEE (reference sequence). Trimming removed 1 base at V and 0 bases at J, with 11 bases between. In DNA form, the CDR3 reads TGTGCCAGCAGCTTGTTTGTGGGAAGCTCCTACGAGCAGTACTTC. It specifies CASSLFVGSSYEQYF.

The CDR3 protein is CASSVELGDSYNEQFF. CDR3 coding DNA: TGTGCCAGCAGCGTAGAACTGGGGGACTCCTACAATGAGCAGTTCTTC. The V gene is TRBV7-2, the J gene TRBJ2-1; D could derive from TRBD1 or TRBD2 (5 bases each). The CDR3 runs 16 residues. Germline V gives CDR1 SGHTA, CDR2 FQGNSA. Trimming shortened V by 5 bases and J by 0 bases, and 14 bases separated the two germline ends.

V is TRBV21-1 and J is TRBJ2-5; the table calls TRBD1, which could not be checked here. TRBV21-1 constitutes a pseudogene. The CDR3 consists of 16 residues. The CDR3 spells CASSKATGQYQETQYF. The CDR3 DNA sequence: TGTGCCAGCAGCAAAGCGACAGGGCAATACCAAGAGACCCAGTACTTC.

This chain connects TRBV27 to TRBJ2-3, with D perhaps TRBD1 or TRBD2 (5 bases each). V lost 6 bases to trimming and J lost 1 base, with 23 bases between them. The CDR3 has 18 amino acids. Germline-derived CDR1 and CDR2 are MNHEY and SMNVEV (reference sequence). CDR3 in DNA: TGTGCCAGCAGACCCTTTACCACCCCGGGACGGGGCACAGATACGCAGTATTTT. The encoded protein is CASRPFTTPGRGTDTQYF.

This clone was observed a handful of times. V is TRBV19 and J is TRBJ1-1; 8 bases agree with TRBD1. This CDR3 contains 15 residues. The germline gives CDR1 LNHDA, CDR2 SQIVND (reference sequence). After removal of 5 bases from V and 1 base from J, the junction contained 6 bases not matched to a gene. CDR3 in amino acids: CASSLTGTGNTEAFF. Written as DNA, the CDR3 is TGTGCCAGTAGTCTCACCGGGACAGGGAACACTGAAGCTTTCTTT.